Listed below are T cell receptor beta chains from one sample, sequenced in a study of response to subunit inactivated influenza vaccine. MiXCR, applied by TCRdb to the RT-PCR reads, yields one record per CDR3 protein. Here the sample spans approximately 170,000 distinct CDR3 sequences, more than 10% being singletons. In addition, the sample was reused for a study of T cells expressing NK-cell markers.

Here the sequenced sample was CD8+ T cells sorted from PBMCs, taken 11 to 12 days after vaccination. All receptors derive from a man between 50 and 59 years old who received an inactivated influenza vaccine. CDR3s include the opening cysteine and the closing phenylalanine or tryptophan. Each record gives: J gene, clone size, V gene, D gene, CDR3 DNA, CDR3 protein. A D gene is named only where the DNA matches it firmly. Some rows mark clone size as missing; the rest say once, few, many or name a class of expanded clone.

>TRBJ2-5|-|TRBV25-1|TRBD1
TGTGACAGCAAAGGACAGGGGGGGCAACAAGAGACCCAGTACTTC
CDSKGQGGQQETQYF
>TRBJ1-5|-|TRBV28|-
TGTGCCAGCAGTTTAATGGCAGGCTATAGCAATCAGCCCCAGCATTTT
CASSLMAGYSNQPQHF
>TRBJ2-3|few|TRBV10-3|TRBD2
TGTGCCATCAGTGGTACTAGCGGGGGGGCCACAGATACGCAGTATTTT
CAISGTSGGATDTQYF
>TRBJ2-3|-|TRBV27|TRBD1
TGTGCCAGCAGTTATCAGGGGGCGCCAGATACGCAGTATTTT
CASSYQGAPDTQYF
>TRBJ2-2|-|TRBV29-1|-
TGCAGCGTTCAACAGCCGAACACCGGGGAGCTGTTTTTT
CSVQQPNTGELFF
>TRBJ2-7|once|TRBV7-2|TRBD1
TGTGCCAGCAGCCCAACCGACAGGGGCGGCGACGAGCAGTACTTC
CASSPTDRGGDEQYF
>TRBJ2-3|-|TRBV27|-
TGTGCCAGCAGTTTAACGTCTAGCAGAGATTCAGATACGCAGTATTTT
CASSLTSSRDSDTQYF
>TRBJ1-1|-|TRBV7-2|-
TGTGCCAGGTTCGCGTTCACTGAAGCTTTCTTT
CARFAFTEAFF
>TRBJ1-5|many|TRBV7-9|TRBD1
TGTGCCAGCAGTTTGGGACAGGATAATCAGCCCCAGCATTTT
CASSLGQDNQPQHF
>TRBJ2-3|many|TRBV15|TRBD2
TGTGCCACCAGCGGGACTACCCCTTCCGACACAGATACGCAGTATTTT
CATSGTTPSDTDTQYF
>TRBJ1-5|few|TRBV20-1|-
TGCAGTGCTAGGGAGGTGACAGGTCGCAATCAGCCCCAGCATTTT
CSAREVTGRNQPQHF
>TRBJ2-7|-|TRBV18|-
TGTGCCAGCTCACCCGCGGGACTGACCCCCTACGAGCAGTACTTC
CASSPAGLTPYEQYF
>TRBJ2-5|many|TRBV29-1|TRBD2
TGCAGCGTTGAAAGGGAGGGAATGGCCTGGGAGACCCAGTACTTC
CSVEREGMAWETQYF
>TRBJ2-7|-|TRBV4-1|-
TGCGCCAGCAGCCAATACGATCACGACGGGGGCTTCTCCTACGAGCAGTACTTC
CASSQYDHDGGFSYEQYF
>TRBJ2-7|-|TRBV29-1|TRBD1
TGCAGCGTTGGGCGGGGGACAGGGGGCCAAACTAAGCAGTACTTC
CSVGRGTGGQTKQYF
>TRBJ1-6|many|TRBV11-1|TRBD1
TGTGCCAGCAGCCCCGGGGACAGGGGGCCCTACACAGAGACACCCCTCCACTTT
CASSPGDRGPYTETPLHF
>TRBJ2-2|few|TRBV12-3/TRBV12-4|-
TGTGCCAGCAGTTTATTGGAGGTTGGCAGGGGCACCGGGGAGCTGTTTTTT
CASSLLEVGRGTGELFF
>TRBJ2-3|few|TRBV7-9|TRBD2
TGTGCCAGCAGCTTTGGGACTAGCGGGGACACAGATACGCAGTATTTT
CASSFGTSGDTDTQYF
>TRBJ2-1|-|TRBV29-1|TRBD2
TGCAGCGCCGGACGGACTAGCTCCTACAATGAGCAGTTCTTC
CSAGRTSSYNEQFF
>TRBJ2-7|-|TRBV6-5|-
TGTGCCAGCAGTTACTCGGTAGCTTATCCTCCAGGCTACGAGCAGTACTTC
CASSYSVAYPPGYEQYF
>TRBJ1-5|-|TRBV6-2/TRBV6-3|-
TGTGCCAGCAGTGTCAATAGCAATCAGCCCCAGCATTTT
CASSVNSNQPQHF
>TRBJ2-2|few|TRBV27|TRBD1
TGTGCCACCCGACAGGGGGCGGGCGGGGAGCTGTTTTTT
CATRQGAGGELFF
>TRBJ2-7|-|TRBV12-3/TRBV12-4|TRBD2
TGTGCCAGCAGTTCCGCTAGCGGGAGGGCCTACGAGCAGTACTTC
CASSSASGRAYEQYF
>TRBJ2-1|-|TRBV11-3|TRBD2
TGTGCCAGCAGCTTCAGCGGGGGGTCCCCCAATGAGCAGTTCTTC
CASSFSGGSPNEQFF
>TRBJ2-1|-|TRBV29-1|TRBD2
TGCAGCGTTGTTCCGCTAGCGGGAGGGCTTTTATGGTCCTACAATGAGCAGTTCTTC
CSVVPLAGGLLWSYNEQFF
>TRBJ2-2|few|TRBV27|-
TGTGCCAGCAGTTCGAGGAACACCGGGGAGCTGTTTTTT
CASSSRNTGELFF
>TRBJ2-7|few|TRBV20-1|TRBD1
TGCAGTGCTAGAGACGGGGACAGGGCCTACGAGCAGTACTTC
CSARDGDRAYEQYF